Listed below are T cell receptor beta chains from one sample, sequenced in a study of T cell responses to AZD1222 COVID-19 vaccine. Produced via immunoSEQ multiplex PCR; TCRdb's table is partial and in-frame only. The table lists more than 85,000 clones, 75% to 90% of them singletons. Source: peripheral blood, taken on day 0 of AZD1222 vaccination. The origin of the receptors is an adult in good health. CDR3s include the opening cysteine and the closing phenylalanine or tryptophan. The order of the fields is CDR3 protein, CDR3 DNA, D gene, clone size, J gene, V gene. A D gene is named only where the DNA matches it firmly. Only some rows state a clone size, as once, few, many or a class for expanded clones.

cdr3_aa: CSASLTGGFYGYTF
cdr3_nt: TGCAGCGCCAGCTTGACAGGGGGGTTCTACGGCTACACCTTC
d_call: TRBD1
clone_size: .
j_call: TRBJ1-2
v_call: TRBV29-1

cdr3_aa: CASSVGRAGGEQYF
cdr3_nt: TGCGCCAGCAGCGTTGGACGGGCTGGGGGCGAGCAGTACTTC
d_call: .
clone_size: .
j_call: TRBJ2-7
v_call: TRBV5-1

cdr3_aa: CASRLMGKETQYF
cdr3_nt: TGTGCCAGCAGGCTCATGGGGAAAGAGACCCAGTACTTC
d_call: .
clone_size: .
j_call: TRBJ2-5
v_call: TRBV28

cdr3_aa: CASSPGSGGYQETQYF
cdr3_nt: TGTGCCAGCAGCCCTGGAAGCGGGGGGTACCAAGAGACCCAGTACTTC
d_call: TRBD2
clone_size: .
j_call: TRBJ2-5
v_call: TRBV6-2/TRBV6-3

cdr3_aa: CASSLAGVGELFF
cdr3_nt: TGCGCCAGCAGCTTGGCGGGTGTCGGGGAGCTGTTTTTT
d_call: .
clone_size: .
j_call: TRBJ2-2
v_call: TRBV5-1

cdr3_aa: CSVADRSGANVLTF
cdr3_nt: TGCAGCGTCGCAGATAGATCTGGGGCCAACGTCCTGACTTTC
d_call: .
clone_size: .
j_call: TRBJ2-6
v_call: TRBV29-1

cdr3_aa: CASSYSRRYGYTF
cdr3_nt: TGTGCCAGCAGTTACAGCAGGCGCTATGGCTACACCTTC
d_call: .
clone_size: .
j_call: TRBJ1-2
v_call: TRBV6-2/TRBV6-3

cdr3_aa: CASSSPGGAYGYTF
cdr3_nt: TGTGCCAGCAGCTCCCCGGGGGGCGCCTATGGCTACACCTTC
d_call: .
clone_size: .
j_call: TRBJ1-2
v_call: TRBV7-2

cdr3_aa: CAWTHSGAGYGYTF
cdr3_nt: TGTGCCTGGACCCACTCAGGGGCGGGCTATGGCTACACCTTC
d_call: .
clone_size: .
j_call: TRBJ1-2
v_call: TRBV30

cdr3_aa: CSASGSYNNEQFF
cdr3_nt: TGCAGTGCTAGTGGGTCTTACAACAATGAGCAGTTCTTC
d_call: .
clone_size: .
j_call: TRBJ2-1
v_call: TRBV20-1

cdr3_aa: CASSLAGGVGTDTQYF
cdr3_nt: TGCGCCAGCAGCCTAGCGGGAGGGGTTGGTACAGATACGCAGTATTTT
d_call: TRBD2
clone_size: .
j_call: TRBJ2-3
v_call: TRBV5-1

cdr3_aa: CASSQDRPFLGNTIYF
cdr3_nt: TGTGCCAGCAGCCAAGATCGTCCCTTTCTGGGAAACACCATATATTTT
d_call: .
clone_size: .
j_call: TRBJ1-3
v_call: TRBV3-1/TRBV3-2

cdr3_aa: CASSLMGNSDTQYF
cdr3_nt: TGTGCCAGCAGTTTAATGGGCAATTCAGATACGCAGTATTTT
d_call: .
clone_size: once
j_call: TRBJ2-3
v_call: TRBV28

cdr3_aa: CASKRGNQPQHF
cdr3_nt: TGTGCCAGCAAACGGGGCAATCAGCCCCAGCATTTT
d_call: .
clone_size: .
j_call: TRBJ1-5
v_call: TRBV28

cdr3_aa: CASDAQRGETQYF
cdr3_nt: TGTGCCAGCGACGCACAACGGGGGGAGACCCAGTACTTC
d_call: .
clone_size: .
j_call: TRBJ2-5
v_call: TRBV21-1

cdr3_aa: CASNPSPAGNEAFF
cdr3_nt: TGTGCCAGCAACCCCTCCCCCGCGGGGAATGAAGCTTTCTTT
d_call: .
clone_size: few
j_call: TRBJ1-1
v_call: TRBV7-2

cdr3_aa: CASSPVLGNEQFF
cdr3_nt: TGTGCCAGCTCACCCGTGCTAGGCAATGAGCAGTTCTTC
d_call: .
clone_size: .
j_call: TRBJ2-1
v_call: TRBV18

cdr3_aa: CAWSVGQTSLNNSPLHF
cdr3_nt: TGTGCCTGGAGTGTCGGGCAGACCAGTTTGAATAATTCACCCCTCCACTTT
d_call: .
clone_size: .
j_call: TRBJ1-6
v_call: TRBV30

cdr3_aa: CASSESGSGSPLHF
cdr3_nt: TGTGCCAGCAGTGAAAGCGGGTCAGGTTCACCCCTCCACTTT
d_call: .
clone_size: .
j_call: TRBJ1-6
v_call: TRBV2

cdr3_aa: CASSSLNTGELFF
cdr3_nt: TGTGCCAGCAGCTCTCTTAACACCGGGGAGCTGTTTTTT
d_call: .
clone_size: .
j_call: TRBJ2-2
v_call: TRBV7-2

cdr3_aa: CASSQGGTSNQPQHF
cdr3_nt: TGTGCCAGCAGCCAGGGGGGGACTAGCAATCAGCCCCAGCATTTT
d_call: TRBD1
clone_size: .
j_call: TRBJ1-5
v_call: TRBV7-2

cdr3_aa: CASSFGTGSREKLFF
cdr3_nt: TGTGCCAGCAGTTTTGGGACAGGGTCGAGGGAAAAACTGTTTTTT
d_call: TRBD1
clone_size: .
j_call: TRBJ1-4
v_call: TRBV28

cdr3_aa: CASSSRQGPTYEQYF
cdr3_nt: TGTGCCAGCAGCTCCAGACAGGGCCCTACCTACGAGCAGTACTTC
d_call: TRBD1
clone_size: once
j_call: TRBJ2-7
v_call: TRBV7-6

cdr3_aa: CASSRILGSYEQYF
cdr3_nt: TGTGCCAGCAGCCGGATACTTGGGTCCTACGAGCAGTACTTC
d_call: .
clone_size: few
j_call: TRBJ2-7
v_call: TRBV3-1/TRBV3-2

cdr3_aa: CASSPGGGRPRNGELFF
cdr3_nt: TGTGCCAGCAGCCCGGGCGGGGGGAGGCCGCGTAACGGGGAGCTGTTTTTT
d_call: TRBD2
clone_size: .
j_call: TRBJ2-2
v_call: TRBV5-4

cdr3_aa: CASRVGAGSSGNTIYF
cdr3_nt: TGTGCCAGCAGGGTTGGTGCCGGATCCTCTGGAAACACCATATATTTT
d_call: .
clone_size: few
j_call: TRBJ1-3
v_call: TRBV28

cdr3_aa: CASSPDRSGGADTQYF
cdr3_nt: TGTGCCAGCTCACCCGACAGAAGCGGGGGGGCAGATACGCAGTATTTT
d_call: TRBD2
clone_size: .
j_call: TRBJ2-3
v_call: TRBV18

cdr3_aa: CASSLSTANYGYTF
cdr3_nt: TGTGCCAGCAGCTTATCGACAGCTAACTATGGCTACACCTTC
d_call: .
clone_size: .
j_call: TRBJ1-2
v_call: TRBV11-2

cdr3_aa: CASSFKREGPSSYEQYF
cdr3_nt: TGTGCCAGCAGTTTTAAGCGGGAGGGCCCCTCATCCTACGAGCAGTACTTC
d_call: TRBD2
clone_size: .
j_call: TRBJ2-7
v_call: TRBV28

cdr3_aa: CASSFGQVYGYTF
cdr3_nt: TGTGCCAGCAGCTTTGGACAGGTCTATGGCTACACCTTC
d_call: TRBD1
clone_size: .
j_call: TRBJ1-2
v_call: TRBV5-4

cdr3_aa: CASSPYGDTGELFF
cdr3_nt: TGTGCCAGCAGCCCCTACGGGGACACCGGGGAGCTGTTTTTT
d_call: .
clone_size: .
j_call: TRBJ2-2
v_call: TRBV7-3

cdr3_aa: CSVGARQGALVAAGYTF
cdr3_nt: TGCAGCGTTGGGGCACGACAGGGGGCGCTGGTGGCGGCTGGCTACACCTTC
d_call: TRBD1
clone_size: .
j_call: TRBJ1-2
v_call: TRBV29-1